This TCR beta chain was recovered during a study of OX40 agonist ivuxolimab in advanced cancers. At the level of the study: Patient treatment consisted of intravenous ivuxolimab administration every 2 weeks at 0.01 to 10 mg/kg. The dose-escalation cohort was around 83% male, with a mean age of about 56 years, ranging roughly 23 to 79. Whole-study results and caveats: There were, on average, more expanded clones in CD8+ T cells than in CD4+.

Sequenced by immunoSEQ multiplex PCR; TCRdb stores in-frame clones only, minus some. The table includes approximately 82,000 clones, 94% detected once. The germline gives CDR1 WNHNN, CDR2 SYGVQD (reference sequence). V was clipped by 0 bases and J by 11 bases, with 19 bases between them. The CDR3 has 15 amino acids. It was autoimmune disease history or systemic immunosuppression that excluded patients. As to this clone: Its cognate antigen is unknown.

The chain employs TRBV10-1 and TRBJ1-1; tentatively, D is TRBD1 (6 bases). The input for sequencing was CD4+ or CD8+ T cells sorted from blood, taken in a trial of the OX40 agonist ivuxolimab. The sequence was collected from an adult with an advanced solid tumor such as melanoma, head and neck, liver or kidney cancer. The CDR3 nucleotides read TGCGCCAGCAGTGAGTCGAGCTATACAGGGTGGGAGGCTTTCTTT. It codes for CASSESSYTGWEAFF.